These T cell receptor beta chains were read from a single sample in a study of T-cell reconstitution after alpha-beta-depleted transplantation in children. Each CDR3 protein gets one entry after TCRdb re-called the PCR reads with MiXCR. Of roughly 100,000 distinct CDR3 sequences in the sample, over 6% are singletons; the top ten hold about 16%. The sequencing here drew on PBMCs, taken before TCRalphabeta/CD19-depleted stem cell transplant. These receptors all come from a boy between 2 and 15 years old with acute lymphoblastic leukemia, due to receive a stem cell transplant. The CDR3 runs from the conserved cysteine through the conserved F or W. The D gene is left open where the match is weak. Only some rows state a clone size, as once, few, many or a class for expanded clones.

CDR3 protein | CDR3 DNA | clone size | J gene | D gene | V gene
CASSYSGQGAGELFF | TGTGCCAGCAGTTACTCGGGACAGGGGGCCGGGGAGCTGTTTTTT | many | TRBJ2-2 | TRBD1 | TRBV6-2/TRBV6-3
CASSNRGYEQYF | TGTGCCAGTAGTAACAGGGGCTACGAGCAGTACTTC | many | TRBJ2-7 | TRBD1 | TRBV19
CATSPRIDSFNEKLFF | TGTGCCACCAGCCCCAGAATAGACAGTTTTAATGAAAAACTGTTTTTT | many | TRBJ1-4 | - | TRBV15
CASTRTSGEVDTGELFF | TGTGCCAGCACCCGGACTAGCGGGGAAGTCGACACCGGGGAGCTGTTTTTT | many | TRBJ2-2 | TRBD2 | TRBV3-1
CSVETDTQYF | TGCAGCGTTGAAACAGATACGCAGTATTTT | many | TRBJ2-3 | - | TRBV29-1
CSARDPGGGAYNEQFF | TGCAGTGCTAGAGACCCGGGTGGGGGGGCCTACAATGAGCAGTTCTTC | few | TRBJ2-1 | TRBD2 | TRBV20-1
CAIHEQMNTEAFF | TGTGCCATCCATGAACAGATGAACACTGAAGCTTTCTTT | many | TRBJ1-1 | - | TRBV10-3
CASSSGTENSPLHF | TGTGCCAGCAGTTCCGGGACAGAGAATTCACCCCTCCACTTT | few | TRBJ1-6 | TRBD1 | TRBV6-4
CASSPGGVGNYGYTF | TGTGCCAGCAGCCCAGGGGGGGTGGGCAACTATGGCTACACCTTC | few | TRBJ1-2 | TRBD1 | TRBV9
CASSIGEASYEQYF | TGTGCCAGTAGTATCGGAGAGGCGAGCTACGAGCAGTACTTC | - | TRBJ2-7 | - | TRBV19
CASRRAAGANVLTF | TGTGCCAGCAGACGGGCCGCTGGGGCCAACGTCCTGACTTTC | - | TRBJ2-6 | - | TRBV12-3/TRBV12-4
CASSATSGGANEQFF | TGTGCCAGTAGTGCGACTAGCGGGGGCGCCAATGAGCAGTTCTTC | few | TRBJ2-1 | TRBD2 | TRBV19
CASSVGTGSSGNTIYF | TGCGCCAGCAGCGTCGGGACAGGAAGCTCTGGAAACACCATATATTTT | many | TRBJ1-3 | TRBD1 | TRBV5-1
CASSERTGANVLTF | TGTGCCAGCAGTGAAAGGACTGGGGCCAACGTCCTGACTTTC | - | TRBJ2-6 | - | TRBV2
CASSLGQGDIYEQYF | TGTGCCAGCAGCTTAGGACAGGGGGACATTTACGAGCAGTACTTC | many | TRBJ2-7 | TRBD1 | TRBV7-6
CASSFWRTYSNQPQHF | TGTGCCAGCAGTTTTTGGAGGACGTATAGCAATCAGCCCCAGCATTTT | few | TRBJ1-5 | - | TRBV28
CARSDSNPPTEAFF | TGTGCCAGATCGGACAGCAACCCCCCCACTGAAGCTTTCTTT | - | TRBJ1-1 | - | TRBV25-1
CASSTDRGEETQYF | TGCGCCAGCAGCACGGACAGGGGGGAAGAGACCCAGTACTTC | few | TRBJ2-5 | TRBD1 | TRBV5-1
CASRETGASGNTIYF | TGTGCCAGCAGGGAGACCGGGGCCTCTGGAAACACCATATATTTT | - | TRBJ1-3 | - | TRBV27
CASSPGGPNQPQHF | TGTGCCAGCAGTCCAGGGGGCCCCAATCAGCCCCAGCATTTT | - | TRBJ1-5 | TRBD1 | TRBV12-3/TRBV12-4
CASSPYYSTSGVETQYF | TGTGCCAGCAGCCCGTACTACTCCACTAGCGGGGTTGAGACCCAGTACTTC | few | TRBJ2-5 | TRBD2 | TRBV6-2/TRBV6-3
CASSLSFLQGAGTEAFF | TGTGCCAGCAGCTTGAGCTTTCTCCAGGGGGCCGGGACTGAAGCTTTCTTT | many | TRBJ1-1 | TRBD1 | TRBV7-9
CATSGRTNTEAFF | TGTGCCACTTCGGGACGGACAAACACTGAAGCTTTCTTT | many | TRBJ1-1 | - | TRBV15
CSVAKRGNYEQYF | TGCAGCGTTGCTAAACGCGGGAACTACGAGCAGTACTTC | many | TRBJ2-7 | - | TRBV29-1
CASSPSSSSPRGLTGDLRDEQFF | TGTGCCAGCAGCCCATCCTCGAGCTCCCCACGGGGCCTAACAGGGGACCTCCGCGATGAGCAGTTCTTC | few | TRBJ2-1 | TRBD1 | TRBV4-2
CSASPRGRGVTGTDTQYF | TGCAGTGCTTCACCCCGGGGGAGGGGGGTCACTGGCACAGATACGCAGTATTTT | many | TRBJ2-3 | - | TRBV20-1
CASSQEGTGVNSPLHF | TGCGCCAGCAGCCAAGAAGGCACAGGGGTTAATTCACCCCTCCACTTT | - | TRBJ1-6 | TRBD1 | TRBV4-3
CASSPGNSPLHF | TGTGCCAGCAGTCCCGGTAATTCACCCCTCCACTTT | many | TRBJ1-6 | - | TRBV6-5
CATSRYQGGNTEAFF | TGTGCCACCAGCCGATACCAGGGAGGGAACACTGAAGCTTTCTTT | many | TRBJ1-1 | - | TRBV15
CASSSLGQAGQPQHF | TGTGCCAGCAGTTCCCTCGGACAAGCAGGGCAGCCCCAGCATTTT | - | TRBJ1-5 | - | TRBV6-2/TRBV6-3
CASRSTGGDGYTF | TGTGCCAGCAGGTCGACAGGGGGGGATGGCTACACCTTC | few | TRBJ1-2 | TRBD1 | TRBV6-6
CSARDGRTGLGSPLHF | TGCAGTGCTAGAGATGGCAGGACAGGGCTAGGTTCACCCCTCCACTTT | many | TRBJ1-6 | TRBD1 | TRBV20-1
CASSLRQGGKNEQFF | TGTGCCAGCAGCCTCCGACAGGGGGGAAAAAATGAGCAGTTCTTC | many | TRBJ2-1 | TRBD1 | TRBV3-1
CASSYSGGDYYEQYF | TGTGCCAGCAGTTACTCAGGAGGGGACTACTACGAGCAGTACTTC | few | TRBJ2-7 | TRBD2 | TRBV6-2/TRBV6-3
CASSLSQAAEQYF | TGTGCCAGCAGTTTGTCACAAGCAGCCGAGCAGTACTTC | few | TRBJ2-7 | - | TRBV12-3/TRBV12-4
CASSDGTGYGYTF | TGCGCCAGCAGCGACGGGACAGGCTATGGCTACACCTTC | few | TRBJ1-2 | TRBD1 | TRBV5-1
CASGRDRVYEQYF | TGTGCCAGCGGCCGCGACAGGGTATACGAGCAGTACTTC | few | TRBJ2-7 | TRBD1 | TRBV27
CASSRGLRGSTYEQYF | TGTGCCAGCAGTAGGGGGTTAAGAGGGAGCACCTACGAGCAGTACTTC | few | TRBJ2-7 | - | TRBV2
CASSPYLAGGDTGELFF | TGTGCCAGCAGCCCTTACTTAGCGGGGGGAGACACCGGGGAGCTGTTTTTT | - | TRBJ2-2 | TRBD2 | TRBV4-2